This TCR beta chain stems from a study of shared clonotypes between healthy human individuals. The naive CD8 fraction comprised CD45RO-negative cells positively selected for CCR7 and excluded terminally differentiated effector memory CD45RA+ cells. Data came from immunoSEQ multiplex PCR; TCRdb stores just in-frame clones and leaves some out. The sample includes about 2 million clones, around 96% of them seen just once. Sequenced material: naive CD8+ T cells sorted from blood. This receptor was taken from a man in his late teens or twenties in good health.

CDR3 nucleotides: TGCGCCAGCAGCTTGGCCCCGGGACAAGCGAACACTGAAGCTTTCTTT. It codes for CASSLAPGQANTEAFF. The rearrangement links TRBV5-1 to TRBJ1-1, with D maybe TRBD1 (6 bases). Germline CDR1 and CDR2: SGHRS and YFSETQ. V was shortened by 0 bases and J by 1 base, with 13 bases between the two germline ends. The CDR3 consists of 16 residues.